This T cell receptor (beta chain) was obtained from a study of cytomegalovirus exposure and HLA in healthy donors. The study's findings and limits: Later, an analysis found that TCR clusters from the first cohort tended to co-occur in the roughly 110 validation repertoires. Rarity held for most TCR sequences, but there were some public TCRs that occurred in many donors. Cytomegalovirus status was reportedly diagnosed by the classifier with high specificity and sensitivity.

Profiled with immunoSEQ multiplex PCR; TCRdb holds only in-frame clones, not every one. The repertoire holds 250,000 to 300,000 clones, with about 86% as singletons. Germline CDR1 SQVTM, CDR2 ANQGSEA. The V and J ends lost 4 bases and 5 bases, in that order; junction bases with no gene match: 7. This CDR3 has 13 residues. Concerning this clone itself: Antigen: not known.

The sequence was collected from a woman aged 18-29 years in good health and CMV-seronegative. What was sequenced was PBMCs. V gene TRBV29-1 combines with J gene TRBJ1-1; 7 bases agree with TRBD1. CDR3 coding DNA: TGCAGCGTTGGGGAGCTCAGGGGGACTGAAGCTTTCTTT. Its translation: CSVGELRGTEAFF. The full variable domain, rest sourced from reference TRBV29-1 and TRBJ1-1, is SAVISQKPSRDICQRGTSLTIQCQVDSQVTMMFWYRQQPGQSLTLIATANQGSEATYESGFVIDKFPISRPNLTFSTLTVSNMSPEDSSIYLCSVGELRGTEAFFGQGTRLTVV.